This T cell receptor beta chain was sequenced during a study of Graves' ophthalmopathy and Graves' hyperthyroidism. For repertoire sequencing, the TCR beta CDR3 regions were amplified from RNA transcripts. HTBI primers primed a first-round RT-PCR, and a second-round multiplex PCR followed. TCRdb recomputed calls from the multiplex PCR reads with MiXCR, one row per CDR3 protein. The repertoire holds about 550,000 distinct CDR3 sequences, with about 35% as singletons. The CDR3 consists of 14 residues. Between the trimmed V and J ends, which lost 0 bases and 4 bases, there was a span of 9 bases. The V gene's germline CDR1 is MNHEY and CDR2 SMNVEV (reference sequence).

Sequencing was performed on peripheral blood or thyroid tissue (not recorded which). The TCR was taken from an adult man with Graves' hyperthyroidism. The V gene is TRBV27, the J gene TRBJ1-2; D is undetermined. The CDR3 sequence: CASSLSVAVYGYTF. CDR3 bases: TGTGCCAGCAGTTTATCGGTGGCAGTCTATGGCTACACCTTC.